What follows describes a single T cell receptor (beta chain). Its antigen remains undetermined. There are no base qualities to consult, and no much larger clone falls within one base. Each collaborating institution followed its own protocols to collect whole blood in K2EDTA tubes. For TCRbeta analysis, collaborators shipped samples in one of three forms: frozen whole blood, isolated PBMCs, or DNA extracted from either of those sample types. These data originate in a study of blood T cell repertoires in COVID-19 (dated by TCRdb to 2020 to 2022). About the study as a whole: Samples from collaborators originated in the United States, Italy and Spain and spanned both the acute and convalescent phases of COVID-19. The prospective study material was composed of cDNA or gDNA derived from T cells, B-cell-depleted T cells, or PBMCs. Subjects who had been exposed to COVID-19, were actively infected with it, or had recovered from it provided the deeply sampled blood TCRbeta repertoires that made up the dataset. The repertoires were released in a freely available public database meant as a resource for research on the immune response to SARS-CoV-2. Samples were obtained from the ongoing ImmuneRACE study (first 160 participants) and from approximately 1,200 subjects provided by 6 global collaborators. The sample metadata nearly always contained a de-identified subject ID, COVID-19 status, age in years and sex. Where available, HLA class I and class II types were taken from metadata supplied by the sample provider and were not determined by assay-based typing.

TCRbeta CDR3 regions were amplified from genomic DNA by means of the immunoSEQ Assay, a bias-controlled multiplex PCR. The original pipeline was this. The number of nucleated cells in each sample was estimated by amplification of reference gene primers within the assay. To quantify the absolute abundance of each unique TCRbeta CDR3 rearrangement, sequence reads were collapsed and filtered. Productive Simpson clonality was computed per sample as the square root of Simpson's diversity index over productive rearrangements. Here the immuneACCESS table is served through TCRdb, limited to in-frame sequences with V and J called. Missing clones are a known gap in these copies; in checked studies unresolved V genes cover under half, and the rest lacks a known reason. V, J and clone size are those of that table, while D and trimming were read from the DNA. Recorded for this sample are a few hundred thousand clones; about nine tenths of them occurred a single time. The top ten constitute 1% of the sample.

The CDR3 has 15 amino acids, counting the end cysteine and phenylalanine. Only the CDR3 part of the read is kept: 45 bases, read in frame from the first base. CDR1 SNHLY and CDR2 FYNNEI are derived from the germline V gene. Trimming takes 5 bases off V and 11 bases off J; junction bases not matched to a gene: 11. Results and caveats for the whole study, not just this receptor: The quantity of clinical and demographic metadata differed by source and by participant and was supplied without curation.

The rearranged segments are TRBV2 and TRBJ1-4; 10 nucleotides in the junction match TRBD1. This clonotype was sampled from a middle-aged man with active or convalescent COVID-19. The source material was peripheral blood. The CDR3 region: CASSSGQGTVGKLFF. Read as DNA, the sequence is TGTGCCAGCAGTTCGGGACAGGGGACCGTAGGGAAACTGTTTTTT.